This T cell receptor (beta chain) was recovered during a study of STAT5B mutations in CD4+ large granular lymphocyte leukemia. Study conclusions and caveats: Without HLA matching, higher CD4+ than CD8+ T-LGLL clonality could reflect small sample size. Around 25% of private leukemic clonotypes occurred rarely in other patients' non-leukemic repertoires. Without putative leukemic clones, patient CD4-sorted repertoires remained more clonal than healthy CD4+ repertoires. TRBV06-family usage was enriched in top patient clones (8/27) versus controls (2/35).

Comments on this clone: The antigen remains undetermined.

This CDR3 spans 15 amino acids. V shed 2 bases and J shed 2 bases, with 12 bases lying between them. Germline values: CDR1 MNHEY, CDR2 SMNVEV (reference sequence). Clones were read by immunoSEQ multiplex PCR, and TCRdb kept only the in-frame ones, dropping some. The sample contains about 22,000 clones, around 76% of which appear only once. The chain joins TRBV27 to TRBJ2-5; possibly TRBD1 for D (5 bases). The clonotype was recovered from a human donor in good health. Sequencing input: CD4+ T cells from blood buffy coats. CDR3 amino acids: CASSLRGQLQETQYF. The DNA for the CDR3 is TGTGCCAGCAGTTTAAGGGGCCAGCTACAAGAGACCCAGTACTTC.